These T cell receptor beta chains were read from a single sample in a study of lymphopenia after photon versus proton radiotherapy. Profiled with immunoSEQ multiplex PCR; TCRdb holds only in-frame clones, not every one. The sample lists 60,000 or so clones, around 87% occurring once. The specimen was peripheral blood, collected from a patient treated with proton-based radiotherapy. The receptors were gathered from a man older than 75 with esophageal cancer. Each CDR3 is given with its conserved first and last residue. The order of the fields is clone size, D gene, J gene, V gene, CDR3 protein, CDR3 DNA. The D gene is left open where the match is weak. Only part of the rows carry a size: once, few, many, or a class if the clone is expanded.

abundance: once
d_gene: TRBD1
j_gene: TRBJ1-1
v_gene: TRBV19
CDR3aa: CASKPWAGTANIEAFF
CDR3nt: TGTGCCAGTAAACCTTGGGCCGGGACAGCGAACATTGAAGCTTTCTTT

abundance: once
d_gene: NA
j_gene: TRBJ2-2
v_gene: TRBV18
CDR3aa: CASSPRTSANTGELFF
CDR3nt: TGTGCCAGCTCACCGCGAACCTCAGCGAACACCGGGGAGCTGTTTTTT

abundance: NA
d_gene: NA
j_gene: TRBJ2-1
v_gene: TRBV11-2
CDR3aa: CASSLVVSGTNRNEQFF
CDR3nt: TGTGCCAGCAGCTTAGTGGTATCCGGGACGAATCGTAATGAGCAGTTCTTC

abundance: NA
d_gene: NA
j_gene: TRBJ2-7
v_gene: TRBV6-6
CDR3aa: CASSLGLLSYEQYF
CDR3nt: TGTGCCAGCAGCCTGGGATTGCTCTCCTACGAGCAGTACTTC

abundance: NA
d_gene: NA
j_gene: TRBJ2-5
v_gene: TRBV5-8
CDR3aa: CASSFSGWTQYF
CDR3nt: TGTGCCAGCAGCTTTTCGGGGTGGACCCAGTACTTC

abundance: NA
d_gene: NA
j_gene: TRBJ1-3
v_gene: TRBV5-1
CDR3aa: CASSSRGSGNTIYF
CDR3nt: TGCGCCAGCAGTTCACGGGGGTCTGGAAACACCATATATTTT

abundance: NA
d_gene: NA
j_gene: TRBJ2-2
v_gene: TRBV5-1
CDR3aa: CASSFWEQTGELFF
CDR3nt: TGCGCCAGCAGTTTCTGGGAGCAAACCGGGGAGCTGTTTTTT

abundance: NA
d_gene: NA
j_gene: TRBJ1-4
v_gene: TRBV4-1
CDR3aa: CASKDSVIEKLFF
CDR3nt: TGCGCCAGCAAGGACAGCGTCATTGAAAAACTGTTTTTT

abundance: NA
d_gene: NA
j_gene: TRBJ1-6
v_gene: TRBV19
CDR3aa: CASSRKRGSANSPLHF
CDR3nt: TGTGCCAGTAGCCGCAAGAGAGGGTCGGCAAATTCACCCCTCCACTTT

abundance: NA
d_gene: NA
j_gene: TRBJ1-5
v_gene: TRBV21-1
CDR3aa: CASSKGGKSHQPQHF
CDR3nt: TGTGCCAGCAGCAAAGGGGGAAAAAGTCATCAGCCCCAGCATTTT

abundance: NA
d_gene: NA
j_gene: TRBJ1-1
v_gene: TRBV10-3
CDR3aa: CAISASHRDGTEAFF
CDR3nt: TGTGCCATCAGTGCAAGCCACAGGGATGGTACTGAAGCTTTCTTT

abundance: NA
d_gene: TRBD2
j_gene: TRBJ2-3
v_gene: TRBV10-3
CDR3aa: CAISEWLAGDDTQYF
CDR3nt: TGTGCCATCAGTGAGTGGCTAGCGGGAGACGATACGCAGTATTTT

abundance: NA
d_gene: NA
j_gene: TRBJ1-1
v_gene: TRBV4-3
CDR3aa: CASSQDRGQNTEAFF
CDR3nt: TGCGCCAGCAGCCAAGATAGGGGACAGAACACTGAAGCTTTCTTT

abundance: NA
d_gene: NA
j_gene: TRBJ2-1
v_gene: TRBV10-3
CDR3aa: CAISELAPDEQFF
CDR3nt: TGTGCCATCAGTGAGTTAGCTCCCGATGAGCAGTTCTTC

abundance: NA
d_gene: NA
j_gene: TRBJ2-7
v_gene: TRBV7-2
CDR3aa: CASSLGGTLFGQYF
CDR3nt: TGTGCCAGCAGCTTAGGCGGGACCCTTTTTGGGCAGTACTTC

abundance: NA
d_gene: NA
j_gene: TRBJ1-6
v_gene: TRBV30
CDR3aa: CAWSVARGNSPLHF
CDR3nt: TGTGCCTGGAGTGTGGCGCGGGGGAATTCACCCCTCCACTTT

abundance: NA
d_gene: NA
j_gene: TRBJ1-4
v_gene: TRBV29-1
CDR3aa: CSAGIGNEKLFF
CDR3nt: TGCAGCGCCGGGATTGGAAATGAAAAACTGTTTTTT

abundance: once
d_gene: TRBD1
j_gene: TRBJ2-5
v_gene: TRBV7-9
CDR3aa: CASSLGWSDDRAIETQYF
CDR3nt: TGTGCCAGCAGCTTGGGTTGGTCCGATGACAGGGCAATCGAGACCCAGTACTTC

abundance: NA
d_gene: TRBD2
j_gene: TRBJ2-1
v_gene: TRBV6-5
CDR3aa: CASLSTSGNDEQFF
CDR3nt: TGTGCCAGCCTCTCGACTAGCGGGAACGATGAGCAGTTCTTC

abundance: NA
d_gene: TRBD2
j_gene: TRBJ2-7
v_gene: TRBV4-1
CDR3aa: CASSPGLAGGRSYEQYF
CDR3nt: TGCGCCAGCAGCCCGGGACTAGCGGGAGGACGGTCCTACGAGCAGTACTTC

abundance: NA
d_gene: NA
j_gene: TRBJ2-6
v_gene: TRBV5-1
CDR3aa: CASSLVFGDWSSGANVLTF
CDR3nt: TGCGCCAGCAGCTTGGTGTTCGGGGATTGGAGCTCTGGGGCCAACGTCCTGACTTTC

abundance: few
d_gene: NA
j_gene: TRBJ1-1
v_gene: TRBV19
CDR3aa: CASSGPQRGNTEAFF
CDR3nt: TGTGCCAGTAGTGGACCACAGAGGGGCAACACTGAAGCTTTCTTT

abundance: NA
d_gene: NA
j_gene: TRBJ2-7
v_gene: TRBV5-1
CDR3aa: CASSLMAPWEQYF
CDR3nt: TGCGCCAGCAGCTTGATGGCTCCCTGGGAGCAGTACTTC

abundance: NA
d_gene: NA
j_gene: TRBJ2-6
v_gene: TRBV27
CDR3aa: CASSFIWGTGANVLTF
CDR3nt: TGTGCCAGCAGTTTTATATGGGGGACTGGGGCCAACGTCCTGACTTTC

abundance: NA
d_gene: TRBD2
j_gene: TRBJ2-1
v_gene: TRBV18
CDR3aa: CASSREGRVGVNEQFF
CDR3nt: TGTGCCAGCTCACGGGAGGGCAGGGTCGGTGTCAATGAGCAGTTCTTC

abundance: NA
d_gene: TRBD1
j_gene: TRBJ1-2
v_gene: TRBV6-5
CDR3aa: CASSFPQGAGYGYTF
CDR3nt: TGTGCCAGCAGTTTCCCACAGGGGGCTGGCTATGGCTACACCTTC

abundance: once
d_gene: NA
j_gene: TRBJ2-7
v_gene: TRBV5-4
CDR3aa: CASSVDRSYEQYF
CDR3nt: TGTGCCAGCAGCGTGGACAGATCCTACGAGCAGTACTTC

abundance: NA
d_gene: NA
j_gene: TRBJ2-1
v_gene: TRBV29-1
CDR3aa: CSVAGEQYNEQFF
CDR3nt: TGCAGCGTTGCAGGGGAACAGTACAATGAGCAGTTCTTC

abundance: NA
d_gene: TRBD2
j_gene: TRBJ2-3
v_gene: TRBV6-5
CDR3aa: CASRPLAGGRDTQYF
CDR3nt: TGTGCCAGCAGACCCCTAGCGGGGGGGAGGGATACGCAGTATTTT

abundance: NA
d_gene: TRBD1
j_gene: TRBJ1-2
v_gene: TRBV30
CDR3aa: CAWRLPGQGHGYTF
CDR3nt: TGTGCCTGGAGACTCCCGGGACAGGGGCATGGCTACACCTTC

abundance: NA
d_gene: NA
j_gene: TRBJ2-2
v_gene: TRBV28
CDR3aa: CASSFRRAQSDTGELFF
CDR3nt: TGTGCCAGCAGTTTTAGGCGGGCCCAGAGCGACACCGGGGAGCTGTTTTTT

abundance: NA
d_gene: NA
j_gene: TRBJ1-4
v_gene: TRBV18
CDR3aa: CASSPGQENEKLFF
CDR3nt: TGTGCCAGCTCACCGGGACAAGAGAATGAAAAACTGTTTTTT

abundance: NA
d_gene: TRBD1
j_gene: TRBJ1-2
v_gene: TRBV6-1
CDR3aa: CASTLDRGGYGYTF
CDR3nt: TGTGCCAGCACCCTGGACAGGGGCGGATATGGCTACACCTTC

abundance: NA
d_gene: NA
j_gene: TRBJ1-1
v_gene: TRBV4-1
CDR3aa: CASSQVPLTEAFF
CDR3nt: TGCGCCAGCAGCCAAGTACCGCTCACTGAAGCTTTCTTT

abundance: NA
d_gene: NA
j_gene: TRBJ2-7
v_gene: TRBV7-2
CDR3aa: CASSFRGSRYEQYF
CDR3nt: TGTGCCAGCAGCTTTCGGGGGTCCCGATACGAGCAGTACTTC

abundance: NA
d_gene: NA
j_gene: TRBJ1-5
v_gene: TRBV7-6
CDR3aa: CASSFLGQPQHF
CDR3nt: TGTGCCAGCAGCTTCCTGGGTCAGCCCCAGCATTTT

abundance: once
d_gene: NA
j_gene: TRBJ2-1
v_gene: TRBV11-2
CDR3aa: CASSLESSAYNEQFF
CDR3nt: TGTGCCAGCAGCTTAGAGAGCAGCGCCTACAATGAGCAGTTCTTC

abundance: NA
d_gene: NA
j_gene: TRBJ1-5
v_gene: TRBV27
CDR3aa: CASSQTRPHPERNQPQHF
CDR3nt: TGTGCCAGCAGTCAAACTCGCCCTCACCCCGAACGCAATCAGCCCCAGCATTTT

abundance: NA
d_gene: NA
j_gene: TRBJ2-5
v_gene: TRBV9
CDR3aa: CASSVGGRGQETQYF
CDR3nt: TGTGCCAGCAGCGTAGGTGGAAGAGGGCAAGAGACCCAGTACTTC

abundance: NA
d_gene: TRBD2
j_gene: TRBJ2-1
v_gene: TRBV19
CDR3aa: CASSIRVAGYNEQFF
CDR3nt: TGTGCCAGTAGTATCAGGGTAGCGGGGTACAATGAGCAGTTCTTC

abundance: NA
d_gene: NA
j_gene: TRBJ2-3
v_gene: TRBV11-3
CDR3aa: CASSLSGTDTQYF
CDR3nt: TGTGCCAGCAGCTTAAGTGGCACAGATACGCAGTATTTT

abundance: NA
d_gene: NA
j_gene: TRBJ1-5
v_gene: TRBV18
CDR3aa: CASSTTDSNQPQHF
CDR3nt: TGTGCCAGCTCAACGACAGATAGCAATCAGCCCCAGCATTTT

abundance: NA
d_gene: NA
j_gene: TRBJ2-1
v_gene: TRBV27
CDR3aa: CASNPLADVEEQFF
CDR3nt: TGTGCCAGCAACCCCCTAGCCGACGTGGAGGAGCAGTTCTTC

abundance: NA
d_gene: NA
j_gene: TRBJ1-1
v_gene: TRBV27
CDR3aa: CASSSPGGVRAFF
CDR3nt: TGTGCCAGCAGTTCCCCGGGAGGGGTTAGAGCTTTCTTT

abundance: NA
d_gene: NA
j_gene: TRBJ2-3
v_gene: TRBV5-1
CDR3aa: CASSLFPVLGSSDTQYF
CDR3nt: TGCGCCAGCAGCTTGTTTCCGGTCTTAGGCTCCTCAGATACGCAGTATTTT

abundance: NA
d_gene: NA
j_gene: TRBJ1-5
v_gene: TRBV6-6
CDR3aa: CASSYSGTPYQPQHF
CDR3nt: TGTGCCAGCAGTTACTCCGGGACACCGTATCAGCCCCAGCATTTT

abundance: NA
d_gene: NA
j_gene: TRBJ2-5
v_gene: TRBV29-1
CDR3aa: CSVLVSQETQYF
CDR3nt: TGCAGCGTTTTAGTCAGTCAAGAGACCCAGTACTTC

abundance: NA
d_gene: TRBD1
j_gene: TRBJ2-7
v_gene: TRBV5-5
CDR3aa: CASSYLDREYEQYF
CDR3nt: TGTGCCAGCAGCTATTTGGACAGGGAGTACGAGCAGTACTTC

abundance: NA
d_gene: NA
j_gene: TRBJ2-7
v_gene: TRBV9
CDR3aa: CASSVGINYEQYF
CDR3nt: TGTGCCAGCAGCGTGGGCATAAACTACGAGCAGTACTTC

abundance: NA
d_gene: NA
j_gene: TRBJ1-1
v_gene: TRBV10-1
CDR3aa: CASSEGYEAFF
CDR3nt: TGCGCCAGCAGTGAGGGTTATGAAGCTTTCTTT

abundance: NA
d_gene: TRBD2
j_gene: TRBJ2-7
v_gene: TRBV6-1
CDR3aa: CASSTRTSGSYEQYF
CDR3nt: TGTGCCAGCAGTACCCGGACTAGCGGGAGCTACGAGCAGTACTTC

abundance: NA
d_gene: TRBD1
j_gene: TRBJ2-2
v_gene: TRBV5-8
CDR3aa: CASSYGTGIITGELFF
CDR3nt: TGTGCCAGCAGCTACGGGACAGGCATTATAACCGGGGAGCTGTTTTTT

abundance: NA
d_gene: TRBD2
j_gene: TRBJ2-7
v_gene: TRBV2
CDR3aa: CASRSVGGSFDEQYF
CDR3nt: TGTGCCAGCAGGTCGGTTGGCGGGAGTTTTGACGAGCAGTACTTC